The 24 T cell receptor beta chains below were found in one sample sequenced in a study of immune evolution from preneoplasia to lung adenocarcinoma. The data were produced by immunoSEQ multiplex PCR, yet TCRdb's version contains in-frame clones alone and is incomplete. The repertoire includes several thousand clones, about 79% of them detected once, and around 2% sits in the top ten. The sequenced sample was FFPE invasive lung adenocarcinoma tissue. These receptors were obtained from a person aged 50-70 years with lung adenocarcinoma.

The chain links TRBV19 to TRBJ1-4; D is unclear. V was shortened by 7 bases and J by 4 bases, with 13 bases between the two germline ends. Germline V gives CDR1 LNHDA, CDR2 SQIVND (reference sequence). The CDR3 extends over 14 amino acids. The CDR3 DNA reads TGTGCCAGTAAAAGGTCGGGAGTTAATGAAAAACTGTTTTTT. Translated, it gives CASKRSGVNEKLFF.

This rearrangement joins TRBV28 to TRBJ2-3; maybe TRBD1 (5 bases). CDR1 and CDR2 from the germline V gene are MDHEN and SYDVKM. This CDR3 is built from 17 residues. The V end was cut by 4 bases, the J end by 0 bases, with 17 bases between. DNA for the CDR3: TGTGCCAGCAGTTCCTGGACACTTAATGTTAGCACAGATACGCAGTATTTT. Protein sequence: CASSSWTLNVSTDTQYF.

The V and J genes are TRBV9 and TRBJ2-2; TRBD2 matches at 7 bases. This CDR3 is built from 14 residues. Germline CDR1 is SGDLS and CDR2 is YYNGEE. Trimming took 0 bases from V and 6 from J; bases not matched to a gene: 2. The CDR3 reads CASSVAREAGELFF. CDR3 sequence (DNA): TGTGCCAGCAGCGTAGCCCGGGAGGCCGGGGAGCTGTTTTTT. The complete variable domain, with remaining parts taken from reference TRBV9 and TRBJ2-2, reads DSGVTQTPKHLITATGQRVTLRCSPRSGDLSVYWYQQSLDQGLQFLIQYYNGEERAKGNILERFSAQQFPDLHSELNLSSLELGDSALYFCASSVAREAGELFFGEGSRLTVL.

The V gene is TRBV7-9, the J gene TRBJ2-4; TRBD2 matches 8 bases. CDR3 length: 13 amino acids. The germline V gene has CDR1 SEHNR and CDR2 FQNEAQ (reference sequence). V was pared by 1 base and J by 9 bases, with 2 bases of the junction left unmatched. The CDR3 loop is CASSLVAGGIQYF. For the CDR3, the DNA is TGTGCCAGCAGCTTAGTGGCGGGGGGCATTCAGTACTTC.

The CDR3 region has the DNA TGTGCCATCGGTAGCAGGGTGGGCACAGATACGCAGTATTTT. Translation: CAIGSRVGTDTQYF. This chain connects TRBV10-3 to TRBJ2-3; perhaps TRBD1 as D (5 bases). The CDR3 has 14 amino acids. The ends were cut back, 8 bases at V and 1 base at J, with 13 bases in the middle. Germline loops: CDR1 ENHRY, CDR2 SYGVKD.

V and J are TRBV2 and TRBJ2-1; D remains ambiguous. Germline V gives CDR1 SNHLY, CDR2 FYNNEI. The CDR3 loop spans 15 amino acids. Trimming stripped 4 bases from V and 0 bases from J, with 10 bases between. CDR3 nucleotide sequence: TGTGCCAGCAGTGTTATAGGGTTCTCCTACAATGAGCAGTTCTTC. Translated: CASSVIGFSYNEQFF.

The CDR3 is CASSAAGPWETQYF. The DNA of the CDR3 is TGCGCCAGCAGCGCAGCGGGACCTTGGGAGACCCAGTACTTC. This chain connects TRBV5-1 to TRBJ2-5, with 7 bases that match TRBD2. CDR3 length: 14 residues. V lost 4 bases to trimming and J lost 5 bases; unmatched junction nucleotides: 8. Germline CDR1 SGHRS, CDR2 YFSETQ. The whole variable domain, remainder taken from reference TRBV5-1 and TRBJ2-5, is KAGVTQTPRYLIKTRGQQVTLSCSPISGHRSVSWYQQTPGQGLQFLFEYFSETQRNKGNFPGRFSGRQFSNSRSEMNVSTLELGDSALYLCASSAAGPWETQYFGPGTRLLVL.

As to this clone: A read error may produce the germline difference seen at one junction end. The chain links TRBV5-5 to TRBJ2-7, with 9 nucleotides matching TRBD2. The CDR3 length is 15 residues. CDR1 SGHKS and CDR2 YYEKEE come from the germline V gene (reference sequence). DNA for the CDR3: TGTGCTAGCACCCTGGGGCTAGCGGGAAGAGGCGAGCAGTACTTC. This translates into CASTLGLAGRGEQYF.

The CDR3 is CASRSGLDTDTQYF. CDR3 in DNA: TGTGCCAGCAGGTCGGGACTTGACACAGATACGCAGTATTTT. The chain links TRBV28 to TRBJ2-3; tentatively, D is TRBD2 (6 bases). Per germline, CDR1 MDHEN and CDR2 SYDVKM. The V end lost 6 bases, the J end lost 2 bases, and 12 bases lay between the germline ends. The CDR3 contains 14 residues.

This chain links TRBV7-9 with TRBJ2-2; no clear D. Germline values: CDR1 SEHNR, CDR2 FQNEAQ (reference sequence). V was pared by 5 bases and J by 4 bases, with 8 bases between. The CDR3 loop spans 13 amino acids. Here the CDR3 reads CASSLASTGELFF. The CDR3 DNA is TGTGCCAGCAGCCTTGCTAGCACCGGGGAGCTGTTTTTT.

The V and J genes are TRBV5-1 and TRBJ2-5, with 11 bases matching TRBD2. The CDR3 is 15 residues long. Germline V gives CDR1 SGHRS, CDR2 YFSETQ. With 2 bases clipped from V and 4 bases from J, the junction kept 4 bases outside the gene matches. In DNA form, the CDR3 reads TGCGCCAGCAGCTTCGGGACTAGCGGTGGAGAGACCCAGTACTTC. This translates into CASSFGTSGGETQYF. The entire variable domain, with the rest obtained from reference TRBV5-1 and TRBJ2-5, is as follows: KAGVTQTPRYLIKTRGQQVTLSCSPISGHRSVSWYQQTPGQGLQFLFEYFSETQRNKGNFPGRFSGRQFSNSRSEMNVSTLELGDSALYLCASSFGTSGGETQYFGPGTRLLVL.

The J gene is TRBJ2-1, the V gene TRBV7-3; 8 positions match TRBD1. Germline assignment: CDR1 SGHTA and CDR2 FQGTGA. This CDR3 comprises 16 residues. After removal of 4 bases from V and 9 bases from J, the junction contained 14 bases not matched to a gene. The CDR3 region has the DNA TGTGCCAGCAGCTCCAGACCGGGACAGGACCCCCCTGAGCAGTTCTTC. It codes for CASSSRPGQDPPEQFF.

The chain combines TRBV11-3 with TRBJ2-3; D unresolved. Trimming stripped 2 bases from V and 6 bases from J, with 12 bases between. The CDR3 contains 14 residues. The germline V gene has CDR1 SGHNT and CDR2 YENEEA. In DNA, the CDR3 is TGTGCCAGCAGCTTACTTGGACCCTCGGATACGCAGTATTTT. Amino acid sequence: CASSLLGPSDTQYF.

The chain links TRBV7-2 to TRBJ2-1, with D hard to call. The CDR3 extends over 13 amino acids. Trimming took off 8 bases at V and 5 bases at J, with 13 bases between the two ends. CDR1 is SGHTA and CDR2 is FQGNSA in the germline V gene. CDR3 loop: CASPRAWDNEQFF. CDR3 DNA: TGTGCCAGCCCACGAGCTTGGGACAATGAGCAGTTCTTC.

This clone was counted only a few times. The chain couples TRBV2 to TRBJ2-7, with D unresolved. The CDR3 consists of 9 residues. Trimming pared 5 bases from V and 6 bases from J, leaving 2 bases between. Germline CDR1 is SNHLY and CDR2 is FYNNEI. The CDR3 DNA reads TGTGCCAGCAGTCTCGAGCAGTACTTC. Translating gives CASSLEQYF.

In DNA, the CDR3 is TGTGCCAGTAGTCACGAGACTGACCTCGCGGGATTGAATGAGCAGTTCTTC. Encoded protein: CASSHETDLAGLNEQFF. This chain links TRBV19 with TRBJ2-1, with D maybe TRBD2 (6 bases). The CDR3 extends over 17 amino acids. V shed 5 bases and J shed 7 bases, with 24 bases lying between them. Germline V CDR1 and CDR2: LNHDA, SQIVND (reference sequence).

The rearrangement uses TRBV27 and TRBJ2-7; TRBD2 aligns across 8 bases. V was pared by 5 bases and J by 3 bases, with 6 bases of the junction left unmatched. The CDR3 is made up of 14 amino acids. CDR1 MNHEY and CDR2 SMNVEV come from the germline V gene (reference sequence). The CDR3 protein is CASSPSGGHYEQYF. CDR3 in DNA: TGTGCCAGCAGTCCTTCGGGAGGGCACTACGAGCAGTACTTC.

This chain joins TRBV29-1 and TRBJ2-1, with 7 bases lining up with TRBD2. CDR1 and CDR2 (germline): SQVTM, ANQGSEA. J lost 6 bases, V lost 8 bases, and 10 bases had no gene match. This CDR3 has 13 residues. CDR3 amino acids: CSHTSAAANEQFF. CDR3 nucleotide sequence: TGCAGCCATACTAGCGCCGCCGCCAATGAGCAGTTCTTC.

V usage is TRBV2 and J usage is TRBJ2-2; 13 bases map to TRBD2. Germline V lookup: CDR1 SNHLY, CDR2 FYNNEI. The CDR3 consists of 17 residues. J lost 3 bases, V lost 5 bases, and 6 bases had no gene match. As DNA, the CDR3 is TGTGCCAGCAGTACTAGCGGGAGGGCCGGGTACACCGGGGAGCTGTTTTTT. Protein sequence: CASSTSGRAGYTGELFF.

The genes are TRBV18 and TRBJ2-7, with 12 bases fitting TRBD2. The length of the CDR3 is 16 residues. CDR1 and CDR2 from the germline V gene are KGHSH and LQKENI. Losses at the gene ends were 0 bases for V and 7 bases for J; bases not matched to a gene: 7. CDR3 protein: CASSPPRTSGTGEQYF. In DNA form, the CDR3 reads TGTGCCAGCTCACCACCGAGGACTAGCGGGACGGGGGAGCAGTACTTC.

The chain recombines TRBV6-4 with TRBJ2-5, with 7 nucleotides matching TRBD2. The CDR3 runs 15 residues. After removal of 4 bases from V and 5 bases from J, the junction contained 10 bases not matched to a gene. Germline V gene lookup returns CDR1 MRHNA and CDR2 SNTAGT. The CDR3 loop is CASSVGGGQAETQYF. CDR3 sequence (DNA): TGTGCCAGCAGTGTTGGGGGAGGGCAGGCGGAGACCCAGTACTTC.

This clone was seen just once. The chain uses TRBV27 and TRBJ2-7; D is uncertain. The V gene lost 11 bases and the J gene lost 9 bases, with 11 bases spanning the gap. Germline lookup yields CDR1 MNHEY and CDR2 SMNVEV (reference sequence). The CDR3 length is 9 residues. CDR3 sequence: CAPGPRQYF. CDR3 DNA: TGTGCCCCTGGACCTAGGCAGTACTTC.

V is TRBV28 and J is TRBJ2-7; the D call may be TRBD1 or TRBD2 (5 bases each). The CDR3 runs 13 residues. Looked up from germline, CDR1 is MDHEN and CDR2 is SYDVKM. The V end was cut by 5 bases, the J end by 3 bases, with 11 bases between. The CDR3 DNA follows: TGTGCCAGCAGTGCCCAGGGAGTCTACGAGCAGTACTTC. The encoded protein is CASSAQGVYEQYF.

The J gene is TRBJ2-1, the V gene TRBV29-1, with TRBD1 matching over 9 bases. J was trimmed by 10 bases and V by 6 bases; bases with no gene match: 13. Germline values: CDR1 SQVTM, CDR2 ANQGSEA. The CDR3 totals 14 residues. The CDR3 here is CSVTYSGQGLEQFF. The CDR3 DNA reads as TGCAGCGTGACATATTCGGGACAGGGACTCGAGCAGTTCTTC.